The 8 T cell receptor beta chains below all came from one sample that was sequenced in a study of human T cells and chemical hapten exposure. Time point in this sample: pre-sensitization, week 0. Treatment reported: therapeutic diphenylcyclopropenone sensitization with weekly scalp DPC. TCRdb processed the RACE reads anew with MiXCR; each CDR3 protein has one entry. This table holds more than 300,000 distinct CDR3 sequences, 5% to 6.5% found once. Source: whole blood, taken in connection with sensitization to the hapten diphenylcyclopropenone (DPC). The receptors shown here come from a woman in her 50s with alopecia areata. Some clones in this sample may be carry-over from other donors' samples.

This clonotype was seen repeatedly, ten times or more. The chain's CDR3 is CASSLAKSIDEQFF. The CDR3 nucleotides are TGCGCCAGCAGCTTGGCCAAATCTATCGATGAGCAGTTCTTC. V and J are TRBV5-1 and TRBJ2-1, with D hard to call. This CDR3 is 14 amino acids long. Looked up from germline, CDR1 is SGHRS and CDR2 is YFSETQ. Trimming removed 0 bases at V and 8 bases at J, with 12 bases between.

In its sample, this clonotype was seen many times. The chain links TRBV5-1 to TRBJ1-2, with TRBD1 matching over 10 bases. CDR1 is SGHRS, CDR2 YFSETQ, per germline. Trimming took 2 bases from V and 6 from J; bases not matched to a gene: 4. This CDR3 is 14 amino acids long. The CDR3 protein is CASSFGTGVDGYTF. CDR3 bases: TGCGCCAGCAGCTTTGGGACAGGGGTAGATGGCTACACCTTC.

In this sample, this clonotype turned up a few times. The chain recombines TRBV6-6 with TRBJ2-7; perhaps D is TRBD1 or TRBD2 (6 bases each). This CDR3 spans 14 amino acids. The germline gives CDR1 MNHNY, CDR2 SVGAGI (reference sequence). Trimming pared 2 bases from V and 5 bases from J, leaving 13 bases between. The DNA of the CDR3 is TGTGCCAGCAGTTACCCCGAGGGGGGAAACGAGCAGTACTTC. As protein: CASSYPEGGNEQYF.

The rearrangement links TRBV19 to TRBJ2-2; D is perhaps TRBD1 (6 bases). Germline CDR1 reads LNHDA; CDR2 reads SQIVND (reference sequence). V was cut by 6 bases and J by 6 bases, with 8 bases left in between. This CDR3 is 12 amino acids long. CDR3 sequence reads: CASSYRAGELFF. CDR3 nucleotide sequence: TGTGCCAGTAGCTACAGGGCCGGGGAGCTGTTTTTT.

This clonotype showed up just a few times. The chain has TRBV29-1 and TRBJ2-7; 10 bases fit TRBD2. The V gene's germline CDR1 is SQVTM and CDR2 ANQGSEA. The CDR3 is made up of 16 amino acids. With 4 bases clipped from V and 3 bases from J, the junction kept 12 bases outside the gene matches. CDR3 protein: CSVVSQAGGPVYEQYF. CDR3 nucleotides: TGCAGCGTTGTTAGCCAAGCGGGAGGGCCGGTCTACGAGCAGTACTTC.

The chain is built from TRBV14 and TRBJ2-5; D is unresolved. Germline V gene sequence: CDR1 SGHDN, CDR2 FVKESK. The V and J ends lost 0 bases and 7 bases respectively, with 6 bases between them. The CDR3 has 12 residues. The CDR3 region has the DNA TGTGCCAGCAGCCAAGATATCGGGACCCAGTACTTC. Translated: CASSQDIGTQYF.

The sample holds many counts of this clonotype. This chain links TRBV7-9 with TRBJ2-1, with 7 bases that match TRBD2. CDR1 and CDR2 (germline): SEHNR, FQNEAQ (reference sequence). CDR3 length equals 16 residues. V was pared by 5 bases and J by 0 bases, with 7 bases of the junction left unmatched. CDR3 sequence: CASSASSGSSYNEQFF. The CDR3 bases are TGTGCCAGCAGCGCCTCTAGCGGTAGCTCCTACAATGAGCAGTTCTTC.

This clonotype was seen ten or more times. The chain joins TRBV7-9 to TRBJ1-1; D unclear. V dropped 5 bases and J dropped 4 bases, with 14 bases sitting between them. The CDR3 runs to 14 residues. Per germline, CDR1 SEHNR and CDR2 FQNEAQ (reference sequence). The CDR3 sequence: CASSALGVGTEAFF. The CDR3 DNA sequence: TGTGCCAGCAGCGCATTGGGCGTGGGCACTGAAGCTTTCTTT.